Sequencing of this TCR beta chain was carried out in a study of blood T cell repertoires in COVID-19. Overall study context: PBMCs, B-cell-depleted T cells, or T cells were the source of the cDNA or gDNA that made up the material.

Trimming pared 5 bases from V and 6 bases from J, leaving 14 bases between. The CDR3 spans 14 residues. Germline V CDR1 and CDR2: GTSNPN, SVGIG (reference sequence). As processed by the authors: Reference gene primer amplification in the assay estimated nucleated cell counts. The method was immunoSEQ multiplex PCR; TCRdb's version includes in-frame clones alone and lacks a portion of them. From that table come the V and J calls and clone size; the DNA was used to work out D and trimming. This sample yields approximately 310,000 clones, of which around 87% are seen a single time; roughly 7.1% belongs to the top ten.

The TCR was taken from a woman in her 50s who had recovered from COVID-19. The sample taken for sequencing was peripheral blood. The genes are TRBV30 and TRBJ1-6; maybe TRBD1 (6 bases). The CDR3 reads CAWEGQPANSPLHF. In DNA, the CDR3 is TGTGCCTGGGAAGGACAGCCTGCTAATTCACCCCTCCACTTT.